This T cell receptor (beta chain) was captured by sequencing in a study of response to subunit inactivated influenza vaccine. Study observations and caveats: Seasonal influenza vaccination, on each occasion, was suggested by the authors to recruit few new T cells.

TCRdb re-derived calls from the RT-PCR reads in MiXCR, one entry per CDR3 protein. The sample lists about 480,000 distinct CDR3 sequences, 11% seen once, with 10% to 15% in the top ten. The CDR3 consists of 14 residues. Germline V gene data show CDR1 as MNHEY and CDR2 as SVGAGI. V was pared by 3 bases and J by 1 base, with 7 bases between. Comments on this clonotype: Its antigen remains unidentified.

The origin of this receptor is a man in his forties or fifties who received an inactivated influenza vaccine. This specimen was PBMCs from blood, taken more than 35 days after vaccination. This chain links TRBV6-5 with TRBJ1-5; D call uncertain. The CDR3 spells CASSYRRSNQPQHF. The DNA for the CDR3 is TGTGCCAGCAGTTATCGCAGGAGCAATCAGCCCCAGCATTTT.